Listed below are T cell receptor beta chains from one sample, sequenced in a study of beta chain features in type 1 diabetes. Repertoires were generated with immunoSEQ multiplex PCR, while TCRdb's copy carries only in-frame clones and drops some. The repertoire consists of a few hundred thousand clones, with 16% occurring once and the leading ten covering 0.07% to 0.095%. Sequencing was carried out using naive CD4+ T cells from blood. These receptors were obtained from a man between 25 and 39 years old with type 1 diabetes. CDR3s include the opening cysteine and the closing phenylalanine or tryptophan. D genes are given only for firm matches. Not every row has a clone size; where given, it reads once, few, many or a size class.

v_call: TRBV29-1
j_call: TRBJ2-1
d_call: .
clone_size: few
cdr3_aa: CSAGDFYNEQFF
cdr3_nt: TGCAGCGCTGGGGACTTTTACAATGAGCAGTTCTTC

v_call: TRBV7-2
j_call: TRBJ2-5
d_call: TRBD2
clone_size: few
cdr3_aa: CASSRLAGGLETQYF
cdr3_nt: TGTGCCAGCAGCCGCCTAGCGGGAGGTTTGGAGACCCAGTACTTC

v_call: TRBV7-9
j_call: TRBJ2-1
d_call: .
clone_size: .
cdr3_aa: CASSPGTGSRGDNEQFF
cdr3_nt: TGTGCCAGCAGCCCTGGGACCGGGTCCCGTGGAGACAATGAGCAGTTCTTC

v_call: TRBV5-6
j_call: TRBJ2-5
d_call: TRBD2
clone_size: .
cdr3_aa: CASIPSGSAQETQYF
cdr3_nt: TGTGCCAGCATCCCAAGCGGGAGTGCACAAGAGACCCAGTACTTC

v_call: TRBV7-7
j_call: TRBJ2-1
d_call: TRBD2
clone_size: few
cdr3_aa: CASSEGLAGGNEQFF
cdr3_nt: TGTGCTAGCAGCGAGGGACTAGCCGGAGGTAATGAGCAGTTCTTC

v_call: TRBV5-4
j_call: TRBJ2-3
d_call: .
clone_size: .
cdr3_aa: CASSLESSPDTQYF
cdr3_nt: TGTGCCAGCAGCTTGGAGAGCTCCCCAGATACGCAGTATTTT

v_call: TRBV25-1
j_call: TRBJ2-4
d_call: .
clone_size: few
cdr3_aa: CASSDSRNSENKNIQYF
cdr3_nt: TGTGCCAGCAGTGATTCAAGGAACAGCGAGAACAAAAACATTCAGTACTTC

v_call: TRBV10-3
j_call: TRBJ2-2
d_call: TRBD2
clone_size: few
cdr3_aa: CAISEWEGTGELFF
cdr3_nt: TGTGCCATCAGTGAGTGGGAGGGCACCGGGGAGCTGTTTTTT

v_call: TRBV18
j_call: TRBJ2-2
d_call: .
clone_size: .
cdr3_aa: CASSPPLATGELFF
cdr3_nt: TGTGCCAGCTCACCACCGTTGGCGACCGGGGAGCTGTTTTTT

v_call: TRBV28
j_call: TRBJ2-1
d_call: TRBD1
clone_size: .
cdr3_aa: CACGQGARNEQFF
cdr3_nt: TGTGCCTGTGGACAGGGGGCACGGAATGAGCAGTTCTTC

v_call: TRBV28
j_call: TRBJ2-7
d_call: TRBD2
clone_size: few
cdr3_aa: CATRLFAAGGHRYEQYF
cdr3_nt: TGTGCCACCCGACTTTTCGCAGCGGGAGGGCATCGGTACGAGCAGTACTTC

v_call: TRBV6-5
j_call: TRBJ2-5
d_call: .
clone_size: once
cdr3_aa: CASSPGRTGETQYF
cdr3_nt: TGTGCCAGCAGTCCTGGGCGAACTGGGGAGACCCAGTACTTC

v_call: TRBV30
j_call: TRBJ1-2
d_call: TRBD1
clone_size: few
cdr3_aa: CAWSSGQGTNYGYTF
cdr3_nt: TGTGCCTGGAGCTCTGGACAGGGGACCAACTATGGCTACACCTTC

v_call: TRBV4-2
j_call: TRBJ2-2
d_call: TRBD1
clone_size: .
cdr3_aa: CASRETQGMYTGELFF
cdr3_nt: TGTGCCAGCAGGGAAACACAGGGGATGTACACCGGGGAGCTGTTTTTT

v_call: TRBV27
j_call: TRBJ2-3
d_call: TRBD2
clone_size: few
cdr3_aa: CASSLAGADTQYF
cdr3_nt: TGTGCCAGCAGTCTAGCGGGGGCAGATACGCAGTATTTT

v_call: TRBV29-1
j_call: TRBJ1-2
d_call: .
clone_size: .
cdr3_aa: CSVALGYGYTF
cdr3_nt: TGCAGCGTTGCCTTAGGCTATGGCTACACCTTC

v_call: TRBV2
j_call: TRBJ2-1
d_call: .
clone_size: few
cdr3_aa: CASIGQLGYNEQFF
cdr3_nt: TGTGCCAGCATCGGACAGTTGGGCTACAATGAGCAGTTCTTC

v_call: TRBV9
j_call: TRBJ2-3
d_call: .
clone_size: few
cdr3_aa: CASSVDGLTDTQYF
cdr3_nt: TGTGCCAGCAGCGTCGACGGTCTCACAGATACGCAGTATTTT

v_call: TRBV29-1
j_call: TRBJ1-2
d_call: .
clone_size: .
cdr3_aa: CSVAERRAGYTF
cdr3_nt: TGCAGCGTCGCAGAAAGGCGGGCTGGCTACACCTTC

v_call: TRBV18
j_call: TRBJ2-7
d_call: TRBD1
clone_size: .
cdr3_aa: CASSLRDRGGEQYF
cdr3_nt: TGTGCCAGCTCACTGCGGGACAGGGGAGGCGAGCAGTACTTC

v_call: TRBV10-3
j_call: TRBJ2-4
d_call: TRBD1
clone_size: few
cdr3_aa: CAIRADRAPDIQYF
cdr3_nt: TGTGCCATCAGGGCAGACAGGGCCCCAGACATTCAGTACTTC

v_call: TRBV15
j_call: TRBJ2-1
d_call: .
clone_size: few
cdr3_aa: CATSRDAPRGYNEQFF
cdr3_nt: TGTGCCACCAGCAGAGATGCCCCGCGGGGCTACAATGAGCAGTTCTTC

v_call: TRBV7-2
j_call: TRBJ2-3
d_call: .
clone_size: .
cdr3_aa: CASSLSLGPTDTQYF
cdr3_nt: TGTGCCAGCAGCTTAAGCCTAGGACCGACTGATACGCAGTATTTT